This TCR beta chain was captured in a study of glioma-infiltrating T cells after dendritic cell vaccination. The method was immunoSEQ multiplex PCR; TCRdb's version includes in-frame clones alone and lacks a portion of them. The repertoire includes 91,000 or so clones, less than 90% of them detected once, and 5% to 7% sits in the top ten. Time point of the sample: after dendritic cell vaccination, including at tumor progression/relapse. All glioblastoma patients lacked an isocitrate dehydrogenase mutation. Blood PBMC samples: pre-vaccination, two weeks post third vaccination, and at tumor progression. This specimen was blood, taken after dendritic cell vaccination. This clonotype was obtained from a human donor with glioblastoma.

The CDR3 bases are TGTGCCAGCTCACCAAACCAGGGGGCCTTCTACGAGCAGTACTTC. The encoded protein is CASSPNQGAFYEQYF. The chain uses TRBV18 and TRBJ2-7, with 8 positions matching TRBD1. Per the germline V gene, CDR1 is KGHSH and CDR2 is LQKENI. Unmatched junction bases numbered 6, after V lost 2 bases and J lost 3 bases. The CDR3 consists of 15 residues.